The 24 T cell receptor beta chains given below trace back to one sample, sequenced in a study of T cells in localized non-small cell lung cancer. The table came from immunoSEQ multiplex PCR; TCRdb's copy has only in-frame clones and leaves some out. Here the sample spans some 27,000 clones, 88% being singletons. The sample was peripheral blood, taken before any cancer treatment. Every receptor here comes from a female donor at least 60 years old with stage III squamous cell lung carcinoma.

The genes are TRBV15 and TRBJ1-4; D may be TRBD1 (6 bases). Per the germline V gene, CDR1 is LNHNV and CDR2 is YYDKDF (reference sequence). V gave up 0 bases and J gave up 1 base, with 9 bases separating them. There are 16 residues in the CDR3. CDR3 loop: CATSRDKQGTNEKLFF. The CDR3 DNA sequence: TGTGCCACCAGCAGAGATAAACAGGGAACTAATGAAAAACTGTTTTTT.

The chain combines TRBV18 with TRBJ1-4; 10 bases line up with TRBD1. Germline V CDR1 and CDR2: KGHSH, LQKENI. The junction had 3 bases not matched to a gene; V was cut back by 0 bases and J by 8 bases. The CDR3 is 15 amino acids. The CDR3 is CASSPPGQGNEKLFF. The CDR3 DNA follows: TGTGCCAGCTCACCACCGGGACAGGGGAACGAAAAACTGTTTTTT.

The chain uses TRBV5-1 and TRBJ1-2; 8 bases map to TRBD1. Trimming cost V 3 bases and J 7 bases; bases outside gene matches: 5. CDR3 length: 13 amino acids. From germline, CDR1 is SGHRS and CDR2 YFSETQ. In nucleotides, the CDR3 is TGCGCCAGCAGCTCCAGGACAGGGCCTGGCTACACCTTC. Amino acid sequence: CASSSRTGPGYTF.

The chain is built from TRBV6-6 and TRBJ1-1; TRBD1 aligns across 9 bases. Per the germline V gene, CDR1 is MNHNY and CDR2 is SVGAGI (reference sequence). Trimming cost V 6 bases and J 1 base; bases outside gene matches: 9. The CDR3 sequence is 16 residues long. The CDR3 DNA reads TGTGCCAGCAGCCCTCCGGGACAGGGAGCGAACACTGAAGCTTTCTTT. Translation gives CASSPPGQGANTEAFF.

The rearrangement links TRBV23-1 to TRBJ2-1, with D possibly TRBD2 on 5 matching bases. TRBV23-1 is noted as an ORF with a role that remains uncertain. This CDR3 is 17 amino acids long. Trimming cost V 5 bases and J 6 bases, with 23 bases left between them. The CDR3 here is CASSEVRARFFVNEQFF. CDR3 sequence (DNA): TGCGCCAGCAGTGAGGTGAGGGCCCGGTTTTTTGTCAATGAGCAGTTCTTC.

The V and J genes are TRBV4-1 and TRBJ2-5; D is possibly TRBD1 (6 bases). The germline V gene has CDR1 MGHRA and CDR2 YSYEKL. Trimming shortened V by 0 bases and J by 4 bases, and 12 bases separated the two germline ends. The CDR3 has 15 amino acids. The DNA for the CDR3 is TGCGCCAGCAGCCAAGAAACTCAGGGGAGAGAGACCCAGTACTTC. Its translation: CASSQETQGRETQYF.

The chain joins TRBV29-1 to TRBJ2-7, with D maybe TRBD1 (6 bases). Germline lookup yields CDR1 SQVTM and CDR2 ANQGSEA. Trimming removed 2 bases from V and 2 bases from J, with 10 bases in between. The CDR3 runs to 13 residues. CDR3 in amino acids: CSVEKRGTYEQYF. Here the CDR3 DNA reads TGCAGCGTTGAAAAAAGGGGGACCTACGAGCAGTACTTC.

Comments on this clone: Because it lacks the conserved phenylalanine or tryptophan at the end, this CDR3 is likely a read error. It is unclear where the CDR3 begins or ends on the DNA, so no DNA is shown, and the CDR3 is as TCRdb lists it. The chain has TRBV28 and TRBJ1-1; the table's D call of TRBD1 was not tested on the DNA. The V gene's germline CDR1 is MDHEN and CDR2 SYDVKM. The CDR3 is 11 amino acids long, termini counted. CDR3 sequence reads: CASRSGTGLFV.

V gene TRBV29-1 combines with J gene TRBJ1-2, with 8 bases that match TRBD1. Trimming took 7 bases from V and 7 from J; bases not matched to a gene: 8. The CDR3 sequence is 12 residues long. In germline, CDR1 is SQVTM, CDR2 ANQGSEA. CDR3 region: CSGNSGGSGYTF. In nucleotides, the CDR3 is TGCAGCGGAAATTCAGGGGGCTCTGGCTACACCTTC. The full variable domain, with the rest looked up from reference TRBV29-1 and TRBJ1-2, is SAVISQKPSRDICQRGTSLTIQCQVDSQVTMMFWYRQQPGQSLTLIATANQGSEATYESGFVIDKFPISRPNLTFSTLTVSNMSPEDSSIYLCSGNSGGSGYTFGSGTRLTVV.

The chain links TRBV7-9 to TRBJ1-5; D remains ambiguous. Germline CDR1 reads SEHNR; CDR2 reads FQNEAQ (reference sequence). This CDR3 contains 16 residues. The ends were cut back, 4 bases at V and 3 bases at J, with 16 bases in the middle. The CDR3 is CASSSSGPLYNQPQHF. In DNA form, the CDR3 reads TGTGCCAGCAGCTCCTCAGGCCCCCTTTACAATCAGCCCCAGCATTTT.

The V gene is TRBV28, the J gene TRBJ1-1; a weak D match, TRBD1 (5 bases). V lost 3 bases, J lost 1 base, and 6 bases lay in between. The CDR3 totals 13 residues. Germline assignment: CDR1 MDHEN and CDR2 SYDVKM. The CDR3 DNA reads TGTGCCAGCAGTTTCGACAGGAACACTGAAGCTTTCTTT. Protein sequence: CASSFDRNTEAFF.

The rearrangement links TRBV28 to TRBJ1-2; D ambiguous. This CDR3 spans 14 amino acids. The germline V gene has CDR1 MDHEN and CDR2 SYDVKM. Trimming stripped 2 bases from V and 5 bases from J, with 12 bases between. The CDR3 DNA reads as TGTGCCAGCAGTTTACGAGGAGTGAGGTATGGCTACACCTTC. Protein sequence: CASSLRGVRYGYTF.

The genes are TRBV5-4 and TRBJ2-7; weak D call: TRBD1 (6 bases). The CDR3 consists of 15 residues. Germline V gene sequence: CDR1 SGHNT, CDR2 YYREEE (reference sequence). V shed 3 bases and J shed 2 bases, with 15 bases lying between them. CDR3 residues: CASSSGRTETYEQYF. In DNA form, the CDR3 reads TGTGCCAGCAGCTCAGGAAGGACAGAAACCTACGAGCAGTACTTC.

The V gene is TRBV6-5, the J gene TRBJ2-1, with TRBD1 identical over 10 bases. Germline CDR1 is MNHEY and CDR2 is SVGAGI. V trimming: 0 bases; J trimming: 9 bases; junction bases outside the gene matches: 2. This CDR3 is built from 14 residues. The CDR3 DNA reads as TGTGCCAGCAGTTACTCGACAGGGGGCTTTGAGCAGTTCTTC. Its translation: CASSYSTGGFEQFF.

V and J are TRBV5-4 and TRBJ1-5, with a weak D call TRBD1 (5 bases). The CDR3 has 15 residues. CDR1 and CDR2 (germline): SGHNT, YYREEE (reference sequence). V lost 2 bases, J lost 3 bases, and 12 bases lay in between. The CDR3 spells CASSLGAGNNQPQHF. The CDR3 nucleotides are TGTGCCAGCAGCTTAGGGGCAGGTAACAATCAGCCCCAGCATTTT.

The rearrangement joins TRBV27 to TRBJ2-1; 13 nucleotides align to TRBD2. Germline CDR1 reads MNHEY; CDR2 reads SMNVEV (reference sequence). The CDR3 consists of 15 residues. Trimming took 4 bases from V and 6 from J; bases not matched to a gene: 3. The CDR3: CASSWGLAGINEQFF. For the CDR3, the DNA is TGTGCCAGCAGTTGGGGACTAGCGGGGATCAATGAGCAGTTCTTC.

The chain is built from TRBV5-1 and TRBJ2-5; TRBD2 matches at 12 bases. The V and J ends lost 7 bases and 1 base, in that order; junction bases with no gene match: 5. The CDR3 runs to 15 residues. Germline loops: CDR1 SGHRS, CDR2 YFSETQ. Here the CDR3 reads CASLLAGGPQETQYF. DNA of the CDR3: TGCGCCAGCCTTCTAGCGGGGGGGCCCCAAGAGACCCAGTACTTC. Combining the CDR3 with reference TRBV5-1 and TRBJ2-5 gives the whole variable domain KAGVTQTPRYLIKTRGQQVTLSCSPISGHRSVSWYQQTPGQGLQFLFEYFSETQRNKGNFPGRFSGRQFSNSRSEMNVSTLELGDSALYLCASLLAGGPQETQYFGPGTRLLVL.

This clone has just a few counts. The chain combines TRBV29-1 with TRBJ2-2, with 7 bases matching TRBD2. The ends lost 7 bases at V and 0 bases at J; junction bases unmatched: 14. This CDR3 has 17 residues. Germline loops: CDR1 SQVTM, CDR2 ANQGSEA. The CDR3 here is CSGLRSGDEANTGELFF. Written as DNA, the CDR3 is TGCAGCGGCTTGAGAAGCGGGGACGAGGCGAACACCGGGGAGCTGTTTTTT.

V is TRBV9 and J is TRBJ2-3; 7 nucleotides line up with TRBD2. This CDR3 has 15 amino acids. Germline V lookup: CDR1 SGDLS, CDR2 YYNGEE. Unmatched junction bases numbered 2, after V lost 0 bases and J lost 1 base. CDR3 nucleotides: TGTGCCAGCAGCGTAGGAGGACTAGGCACAGATACGCAGTATTTT. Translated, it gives CASSVGGLGTDTQYF.

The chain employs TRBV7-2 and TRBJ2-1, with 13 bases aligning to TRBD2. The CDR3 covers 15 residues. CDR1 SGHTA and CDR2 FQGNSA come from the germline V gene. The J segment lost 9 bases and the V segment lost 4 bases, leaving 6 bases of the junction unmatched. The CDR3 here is CASSSGLAGKGEQFF. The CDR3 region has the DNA TGTGCCAGCAGCTCGGGACTAGCGGGAAAGGGTGAGCAGTTCTTC.

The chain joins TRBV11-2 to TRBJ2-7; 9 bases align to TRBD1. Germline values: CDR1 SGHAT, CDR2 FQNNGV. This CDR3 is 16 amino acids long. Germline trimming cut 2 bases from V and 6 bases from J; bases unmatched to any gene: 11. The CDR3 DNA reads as TGTGCCAGCAGCTTACGGACAGGGGTATATGTCGGCGAGCAGTACTTC. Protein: CASSLRTGVYVGEQYF.

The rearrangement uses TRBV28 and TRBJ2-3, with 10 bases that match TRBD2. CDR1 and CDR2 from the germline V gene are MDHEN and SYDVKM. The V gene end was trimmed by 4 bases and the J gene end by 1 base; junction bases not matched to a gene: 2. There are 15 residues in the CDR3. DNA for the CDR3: TGTGCCAGCAGTTCTAGCGGGGGACGCACAGATACGCAGTATTTT. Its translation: CASSSSGGRTDTQYF.

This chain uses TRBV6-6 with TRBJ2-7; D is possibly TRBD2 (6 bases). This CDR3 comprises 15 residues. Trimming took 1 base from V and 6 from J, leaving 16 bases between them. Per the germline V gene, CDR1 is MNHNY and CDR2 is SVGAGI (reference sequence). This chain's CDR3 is CASSYLTGPGSEQYF. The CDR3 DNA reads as TGTGCCAGCAGTTACTTAACCGGGCCCGGGAGCGAGCAGTACTTC.

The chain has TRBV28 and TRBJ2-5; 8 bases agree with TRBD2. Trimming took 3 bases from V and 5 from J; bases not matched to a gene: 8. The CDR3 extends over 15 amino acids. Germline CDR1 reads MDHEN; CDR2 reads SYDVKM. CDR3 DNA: TGTGCCAGCAGTTTGCCCGGACTAGCTGGGGAGACCCAGTACTTC. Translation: CASSLPGLAGETQYF. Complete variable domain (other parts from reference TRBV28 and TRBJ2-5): DVKVTQSSRYLVKRTGEKVFLECVQDMDHENMFWYRQDPGLGLRLIYFSYDVKMKEKGDIPEGYSVSREKKERFSLILESASTNQTSMYLCASSLPGLAGETQYFGPGTRLLVL.